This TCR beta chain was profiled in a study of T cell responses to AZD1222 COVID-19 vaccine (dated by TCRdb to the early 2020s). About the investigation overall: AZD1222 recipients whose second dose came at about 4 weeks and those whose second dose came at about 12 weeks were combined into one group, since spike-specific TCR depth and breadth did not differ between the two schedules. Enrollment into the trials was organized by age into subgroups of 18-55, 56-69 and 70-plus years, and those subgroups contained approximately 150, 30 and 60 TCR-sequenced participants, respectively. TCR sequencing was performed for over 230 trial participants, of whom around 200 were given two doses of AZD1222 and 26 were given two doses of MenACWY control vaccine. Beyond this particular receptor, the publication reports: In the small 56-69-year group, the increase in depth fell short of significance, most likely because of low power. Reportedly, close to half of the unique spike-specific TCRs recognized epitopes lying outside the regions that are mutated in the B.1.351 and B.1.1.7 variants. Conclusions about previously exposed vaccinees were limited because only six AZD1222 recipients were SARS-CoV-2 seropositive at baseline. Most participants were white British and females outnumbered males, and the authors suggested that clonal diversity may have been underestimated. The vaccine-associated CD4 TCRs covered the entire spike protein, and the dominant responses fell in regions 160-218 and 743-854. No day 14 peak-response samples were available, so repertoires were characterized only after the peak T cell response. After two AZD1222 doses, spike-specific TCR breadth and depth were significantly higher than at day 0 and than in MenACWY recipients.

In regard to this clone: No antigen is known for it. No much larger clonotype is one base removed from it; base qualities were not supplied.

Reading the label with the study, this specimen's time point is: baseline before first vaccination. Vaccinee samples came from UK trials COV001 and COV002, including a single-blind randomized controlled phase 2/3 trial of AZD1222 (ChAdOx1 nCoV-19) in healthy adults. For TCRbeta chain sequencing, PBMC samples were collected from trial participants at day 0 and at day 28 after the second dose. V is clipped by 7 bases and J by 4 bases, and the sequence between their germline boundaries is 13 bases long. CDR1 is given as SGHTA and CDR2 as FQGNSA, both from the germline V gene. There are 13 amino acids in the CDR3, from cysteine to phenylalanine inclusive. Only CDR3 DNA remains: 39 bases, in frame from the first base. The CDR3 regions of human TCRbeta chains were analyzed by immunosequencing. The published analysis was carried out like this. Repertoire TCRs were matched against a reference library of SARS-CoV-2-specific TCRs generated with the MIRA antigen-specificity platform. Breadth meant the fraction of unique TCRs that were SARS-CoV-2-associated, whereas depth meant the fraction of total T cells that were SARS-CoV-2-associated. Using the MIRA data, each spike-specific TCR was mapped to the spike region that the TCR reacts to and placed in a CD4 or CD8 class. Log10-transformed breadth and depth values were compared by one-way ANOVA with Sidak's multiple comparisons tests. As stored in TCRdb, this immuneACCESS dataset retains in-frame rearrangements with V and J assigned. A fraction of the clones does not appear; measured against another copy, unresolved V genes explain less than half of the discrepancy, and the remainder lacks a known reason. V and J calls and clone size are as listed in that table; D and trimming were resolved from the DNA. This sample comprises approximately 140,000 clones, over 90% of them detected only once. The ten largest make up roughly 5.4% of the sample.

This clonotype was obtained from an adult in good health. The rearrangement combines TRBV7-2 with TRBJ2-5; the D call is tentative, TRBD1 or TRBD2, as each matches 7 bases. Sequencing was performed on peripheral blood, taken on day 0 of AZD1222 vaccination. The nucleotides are TGTGCCAGCACCACCAGGGGGGGAGAGACCCAGTACTTC. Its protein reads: CASTTRGGETQYF.